A selection of T cell receptor beta chains follows, all from one sample in a study of response to subunit inactivated influenza vaccine. Each CDR3 protein is one row after TCRdb ran MiXCR on the RT-PCR reads. Among some 200,000 distinct CDR3 sequences listed, roughly 12% were seen once. The data were also submitted as part of a second study, on T cells expressing NK-cell markers.

Sequenced material: CD8+ T cells sorted from PBMCs, taken approximately 12 days after vaccination. These receptor sequences come from a man aged 50 to 59 who received an inactivated influenza vaccine. Both conserved end residues are part of each CDR3. Fields, in order: D gene, clone size, J gene, V gene, CDR3 DNA, CDR3 protein. A D gene is named only where the DNA matches it firmly. Clone size is not always given. Where it is, it says once, few, many or a class for expanded clones.

>TRBD2|-|TRBJ2-5|TRBV13
TGTGCAAGCCTAGCGGGGGGAATACACCAAGAGACCCAGTACTTC
CASLAGGIHQETQYF
>TRBD2|many|TRBJ2-1|TRBV29-1
TGCAGCGTTGAAGCCCCGCGGGAGAGCTCCTACAATGAGCAGTTCTTC
CSVEAPRESSYNEQFF
>TRBD2|-|TRBJ2-2|TRBV4-2
TGTGCCAGCAGCCAAGACGGGGGACTAGCGGGAGGTAACACCGGGGAGCTGTTTTTT
CASSQDGGLAGGNTGELFF
>-|-|TRBJ1-1|TRBV6-2/TRBV6-3
TGTGCCAGCAGTTCCCCACCCATGAACACTGAAGCTTTCTTT
CASSSPPMNTEAFF
>-|-|TRBJ2-1|TRBV7-9
TGTGCCAGCAGCCCCGACAGGCGTTCCTACAATGAGCAGTTCTTC
CASSPDRRSYNEQFF
>-|few|TRBJ2-7|TRBV27
TGTGCCAGCGGGCGAGGGGAGCAGTACTTC
CASGRGEQYF
>TRBD2|-|TRBJ2-3|TRBV4-2
TGTGCCAGCAGCCAAGGCTCTAGGCGGGGGGCAGATACGCAGTATTTT
CASSQGSRRGADTQYF
>-|-|TRBJ1-1|TRBV7-8
TGTGCCAGCAGCTTAACAGGCAACATGAACACTGAAGCTTTCTTT
CASSLTGNMNTEAFF
>TRBD1|-|TRBJ2-7|TRBV7-8
TGTGCCAGCATCCACGGGGACAGGGGGTACGAGCAGTACTTC
CASIHGDRGYEQYF
>TRBD1|-|TRBJ1-5|TRBV18
TGTGCCAGCTCACGGGGACAGGGCGGCAATCAGCCCCAGCATTTT
CASSRGQGGNQPQHF
>-|-|TRBJ2-3|TRBV5-6
TGTGCCAGCAGCCCCGCCGGCAGGACCTCCACAGATACGCAGTATTTT
CASSPAGRTSTDTQYF
>-|few|TRBJ1-2|TRBV20-1
TGCAGTGCTGACCGACGACCATATGGCTACACCTTC
CSADRRPYGYTF
>TRBD2|-|TRBJ2-3|TRBV7-3
TGTGCCAGCAGCTTAGGGCGGGAGATAGATACGCAGTATTTT
CASSLGREIDTQYF
>-|-|TRBJ2-1|TRBV6-4
TGTGCCAGCAGTGACAGGCCAGGATCCTACAATGAGCAGTTCTTC
CASSDRPGSYNEQFF
>TRBD1|few|TRBJ2-1|TRBV18
TGTGCCAGCTCACGAACAACAGGGGCTGAGCAGTTCTTC
CASSRTTGAEQFF
>-|-|TRBJ2-2|TRBV20-1
TGCAGTGCTAGAGATGGGGGGCTGAACACCGGGGAGCTGTTTTTT
CSARDGGLNTGELFF
>-|few|TRBJ1-1|TRBV11-2
TGTGCCAGCAGCGAGACTGGACGGTTCACTGAAGCTTTCTTT
CASSETGRFTEAFF
>TRBD1|-|TRBJ2-5|TRBV6-2/TRBV6-3
TGTGCCAGCAGTTACCTGGGGACAGGATCACAAGAGACCCAGTACTTC
CASSYLGTGSQETQYF
>TRBD1|few|TRBJ1-5|TRBV4-3
TGCGCCAGCAGCCAAGAGACAGGGGGAAATCAGCCCCAGCATTTT
CASSQETGGNQPQHF
>-|-|TRBJ1-5|TRBV7-6
TGTGCCAGTCCTGGACCCCTTTATAGCAATCAGCCCCAGCATTTT
CASPGPLYSNQPQHF
>-|medium-sized|TRBJ2-1|TRBV11-2
TGTGCCAGCAGCTTGGTGAGTTACAATGAGCAGTTCTTC
CASSLVSYNEQFF
>-|-|TRBJ2-4|TRBV28
TGTGCCAGCAGCGCCGACAGCCCCGAGTGGTTTCAGTACTTC
CASSADSPEWFQYF
>TRBD1|few|TRBJ2-1|TRBV10-3
TGTGCCATCAGCGAAGACAGGGGTAATGAGCAGTTCTTC
CAISEDRGNEQFF
>TRBD2|few|TRBJ2-1|TRBV12-3/TRBV12-4
TGTGCCAGCAGTTCTAGCGGGATAAGTACAAATGAGCAGTTCTTC
CASSSSGISTNEQFF
>-|many|TRBJ1-5|TRBV11-2
TGTGCCAGCAGCTCAGGGCCGGATAACTATCAGCCCCAGCATTTT
CASSSGPDNYQPQHF
>TRBD2|few|TRBJ2-7|TRBV20-1
TGCAGTGCTAGAGATCTAGGCGGGAGGCCCTACGAGCAGTACTTC
CSARDLGGRPYEQYF
>-|-|TRBJ2-5|TRBV28
TGTGCCAGCAGTCCCCTCTGGGGAGATAAGACGAAAGAGACCCAGTACTTC
CASSPLWGDKTKETQYF
>-|many|TRBJ1-1|TRBV7-9
TGTGCCAGCAGCTTAGGCAGGCAGGGTGTCACTGAAGCTTTCTTT
CASSLGRQGVTEAFF
>-|-|TRBJ2-3|TRBV24-1
TGTGCCACCAGTGATTTACCGGGAGCACCTACGCAGTATTTT
CATSDLPGAPTQYF
>-|few|TRBJ2-7|TRBV9
TGTGCCAGCAGCGTAAGTTGGACCGGGTACGAGCAGTACTTC
CASSVSWTGYEQYF
>TRBD1|-|TRBJ2-3|TRBV7-8
TGTGCCAGCAGCTTATCAGGGACAGGCACAGATACGCAGTATTTT
CASSLSGTGTDTQYF
>TRBD2|-|TRBJ2-3|TRBV12-3/TRBV12-4
TGTGCCAGCACCGACGGCGGGGGGGTGGGGGATACGCAGTATTTT
CASTDGGGVGDTQYF
>-|-|TRBJ1-1|TRBV27
TGTGCCAGCAGTATGGGGGCAGGGCGCACTGAAGCTTTCTTT
CASSMGAGRTEAFF
>TRBD1|-|TRBJ2-1|TRBV5-1
TGCGCCAGCAGCTTGGGACAGGGGAAAAACGAGCAGTTCTTC
CASSLGQGKNEQFF
>-|-|TRBJ1-2|TRBV30
TGTGCCTGGAGTGCCCTTCGGGGGCGAAGGATTAATGGCTACACCTTC
CAWSALRGRRINGYTF
>TRBD1|-|TRBJ1-1|TRBV5-1
TGCGCCAGCAGCCCGGACAGGGGGCGGGGCACTGAAGCTTTCTTT
CASSPDRGRGTEAFF